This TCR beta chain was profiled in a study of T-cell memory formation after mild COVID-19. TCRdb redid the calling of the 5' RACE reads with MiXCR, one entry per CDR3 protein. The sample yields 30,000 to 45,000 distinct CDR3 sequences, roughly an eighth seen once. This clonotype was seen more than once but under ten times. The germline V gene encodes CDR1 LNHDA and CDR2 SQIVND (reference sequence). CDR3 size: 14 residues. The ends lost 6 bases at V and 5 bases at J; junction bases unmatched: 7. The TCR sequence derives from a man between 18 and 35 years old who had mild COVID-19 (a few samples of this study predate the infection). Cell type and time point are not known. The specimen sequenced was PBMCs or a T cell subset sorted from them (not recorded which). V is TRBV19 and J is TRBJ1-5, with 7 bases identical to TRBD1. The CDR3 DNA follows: TGTGCCAGTAGGATACAGGGGACTTATCAGCCCCAGCATTTT. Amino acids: CASRIQGTYQPQHF.